This T cell receptor beta chain was sequenced for a study of T cell responses to AZD1222 COVID-19 vaccine. General study points: Repertoire samples came only from after the peak T cell response. Among vaccine-associated CD4 TCRs, coverage spanned spike, with dominance at 160-218 and 743-854. Close to half of all spike-specific TCRs reportedly target regions of the variants that are unmutated.

The CDR3 runs 15 residues. The trim removed 5 bases at V and 1 base at J, leaving 7 bases unmatched. Germline V lookup: CDR1 MGHDK, CDR2 SYGVNS. The table came from immunoSEQ multiplex PCR; TCRdb's copy has only in-frame clones and leaves some out. Among approximately 120,000 clones listed, around nine tenths were seen once. This clone occurred once. The antigen is undetermined. This chain joins TRBV25-1 and TRBJ2-5; the match to TRBD1 covers 7 bases. The sequences come from peripheral blood, collected on day 0 of AZD1222 vaccination. This TCR derives from an adult in good health. CDR3 amino acids: CASSTGVLVQETQYF. The CDR3 DNA follows: TGTGCCAGCAGTACAGGGGTACTGGTCCAAGAGACCCAGTACTTC.